The clone carrying this T cell receptor (beta chain) was counted many times. The antigen remains undetermined. TCRdb reprocessed the reads with MiXCR, giving one entry per CDR3 protein. The data contain 490,000 or so distinct CDR3 sequences, about 11% of them singletons. The record originates from a study of T cell repertoires in cytomegalovirus infection. The wider study: From public TCR beta signatures came an indication of both CMV infection and matching HLA type. Study results and caveats: Pooled public TCR beta family frequency picked out CMV carriers with the relevant HLA. HLA-C-restricted CMV-specific TCR beta clonotypes prevailed in the ex vivo response.

The CDR3 is 15 residues long. Trimming took off 1 base at V and 2 bases at J, with 12 bases between the two ends. CDR1 is SNHLY, CDR2 FYNNEI, per germline. Source material: PBMCs. V is TRBV2 and J is TRBJ2-7, with D maybe TRBD1 (6 bases). This receptor was identified in a human donor in good health (CMV status not recorded). Some clones in this sample may be carry-over from other donors' samples. The DNA of the CDR3 is TGTGCCAGCAGTGAAGTGTACGACAGGCCCTACGAGCAGTACTTC. It encodes CASSEVYDRPYEQYF.